This record looks at one T cell receptor beta chain sequence and its context. The antigen remains unidentified. This sample was taken from a study of synovial regulatory T cells in juvenile arthritis. CDR3 length: 14 amino acids. The coding DNA is unavailable. Germline CDR1 LNHDA, CDR2 SQIVND (reference sequence). Donors were more than nine juvenile idiopathic arthritis patients with active disease. Median disease duration was approximately 7 years, range 0.2-19.1. Points from the study as a whole: Synovial Tregs shared more CDR3 sequences with iaTregs than other blood Tregs.

Only in-frame clones appear in the TCRdb table, and some are missing; sequencing was by immunoSEQ multiplex PCR. The sample holds about 10,000 clones. Input material: Treg cells from blood. Subset reported: remaining (HLA-DR-negative) circulating blood Treg cells. The receptor was isolated from a donor aged 2-30 years with juvenile idiopathic arthritis. The chain recombines TRBV19 with TRBJ2-1. CDR3 loop: CASSRSLIENEQFF.